This TCR beta chain was found in a study of human T cells and chemical hapten exposure. The CDR3 contains 18 residues. V shed 4 bases and J 0 bases; nucleotides not matched to a gene: 11. Germline assignment: CDR1 SGHDT and CDR2 YYEEEE. TCRdb recomputed calls from the RACE reads with MiXCR, one row per CDR3 protein. The profile shows approximately 120,000 distinct CDR3 sequences, approximately 8.8% of them singletons. The sample holds a few counts of this clonotype. Time point denoted: patch test 2, 6 weeks after DPC sensitization. Stated treatment: therapeutic diphenylcyclopropenone sensitization with weekly scalp DPC. The template was total RNA from unfractionated whole blood.

The receptor was isolated from a middle-aged woman with alopecia areata. Some clones in this sample may be carry-over from other donors' samples. Here the sequenced sample was whole blood, taken in connection with sensitization to the hapten diphenylcyclopropenone (DPC). This rearrangement joins TRBV5-6 to TRBJ2-2, with 8 bases identical to TRBD1. CDR3 loop: CASSHTDRAIANTGELFF. In DNA, the CDR3 is TGTGCCAGCAGCCACACGGACAGGGCAATTGCGAACACCGGGGAGCTGTTTTTT.